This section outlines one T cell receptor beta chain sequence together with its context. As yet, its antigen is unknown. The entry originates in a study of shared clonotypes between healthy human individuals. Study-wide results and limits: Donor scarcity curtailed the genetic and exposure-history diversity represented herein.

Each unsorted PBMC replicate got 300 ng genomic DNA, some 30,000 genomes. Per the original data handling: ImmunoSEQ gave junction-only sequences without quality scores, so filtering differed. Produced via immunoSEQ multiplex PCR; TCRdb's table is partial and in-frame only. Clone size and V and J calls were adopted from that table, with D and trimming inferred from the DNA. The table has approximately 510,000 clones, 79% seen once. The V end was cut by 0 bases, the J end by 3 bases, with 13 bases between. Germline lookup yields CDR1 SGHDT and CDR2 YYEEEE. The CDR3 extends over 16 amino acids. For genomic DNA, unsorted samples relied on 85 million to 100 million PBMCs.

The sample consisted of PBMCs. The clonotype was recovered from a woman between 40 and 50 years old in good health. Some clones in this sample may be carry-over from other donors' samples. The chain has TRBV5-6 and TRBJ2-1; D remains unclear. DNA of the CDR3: TGTGCCAGCAGCTTGGAACCGGAGTGGGGCTACAATGAGCAGTTCTTC. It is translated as CASSLEPEWGYNEQFF.